Given below is one T cell receptor (beta chain) in context. The data originate from a study of control samples from healthy donors and cancer patients. The CDR3 runs to 16 residues. V was trimmed by 4 bases and J by 0 bases, leaving 10 bases between them. Germline lookup yields CDR1 LNHDA and CDR2 SQIVND (reference sequence). Clones were sequenced by immunoSEQ multiplex PCR, and TCRdb holds only the in-frame ones, with some missing. The table has about 130,000 clones, approximately 90% seen once; the top ten hold roughly 8.6%. The specimen sequenced was blood. The clonotype was recovered from a man aged 18 to 30 in good health. The chain recombines TRBV19 with TRBJ2-6; TRBD1 might be the D (6 bases). The CDR3 region is CASSTGQSSGANVLTF. CDR3 in DNA: TGTGCCAGTAGTACAGGACAGAGCTCTGGGGCCAACGTCCTGACTTTC. The full variable domain, rest sourced from reference TRBV19 and TRBJ2-6, is DGGITQSPKYLFRKEGQNVTLSCEQNLNHDAMYWYRQDPGQGLRLIYYSQIVNDFQKGDIAEGYSVSREKKESFPLTVTSAQKNPTAFYLCASSTGQSSGANVLTFGAGSRLTVL.